A selection of T cell receptor beta chains follows, all from one sample in a study of beta chain features in type 1 diabetes. Profiled with immunoSEQ multiplex PCR; TCRdb holds only in-frame clones, not every one. The sample holds about 53,000 clones, 60% to 70% seen once. The source material was stem cell memory CD4+ T cells from blood. These receptors were collected from a woman aged 25 to 39 with type 1 diabetes. Each CDR3 is given with its conserved first and last residue. A D gene is named only where the DNA matches it firmly. Only part of the rows carry a size: once, few, many, or a class if the clone is expanded.

CDR3 protein: CASRMLGGSYEQYF; CDR3 DNA: TGTGCCAGCAGAATGCTAGGGGGCTCCTACGAGCAGTACTTC; J gene: TRBJ2-7; D gene: -; V gene: TRBV27; clone size: -
CDR3 protein: CASSLGQSTDTQYF; CDR3 DNA: TGTGCCAGCAGCTTAGGCCAGAGCACAGATACGCAGTATTTT; J gene: TRBJ2-3; D gene: -; V gene: TRBV7-9; clone size: few
CDR3 protein: CASSRQGGLVETQYF; CDR3 DNA: TGTGCCAGCTCACGACAAGGGGGTCTAGTTGAGACCCAGTACTTC; J gene: TRBJ2-5; D gene: -; V gene: TRBV18; clone size: few
CDR3 protein: CASSENTNQPQHF; CDR3 DNA: TGCGCCAGCAGTGAGAACACCAATCAGCCCCAGCATTTT; J gene: TRBJ1-5; D gene: -; V gene: TRBV10-2; clone size: -
CDR3 protein: CASTRTSGINEQFF; CDR3 DNA: TGCGCCAGCACGCGGACTAGCGGGATCAATGAGCAGTTCTTC; J gene: TRBJ2-1; D gene: TRBD2; V gene: TRBV5-1; clone size: -
CDR3 protein: CATKVQGRNIQYF; CDR3 DNA: TGTGCCACCAAAGTACAGGGTAGAAACATTCAGTACTTC; J gene: TRBJ2-4; D gene: -; V gene: TRBV15; clone size: -
CDR3 protein: CASKSSLSETQYF; CDR3 DNA: TGTGCCAGCAAATCTAGCCTTTCGGAGACCCAGTACTTC; J gene: TRBJ2-5; D gene: -; V gene: TRBV9; clone size: -
CDR3 protein: CASRPGGFATNEKLFF; CDR3 DNA: TGTGCCAGTAGGCCAGGGGGGTTCGCAACTAATGAAAAACTGTTTTTT; J gene: TRBJ1-4; D gene: TRBD1; V gene: TRBV19; clone size: -
CDR3 protein: CAWSDLFGSSNEKLFF; CDR3 DNA: TGTGCCTGGAGTGACCTCTTCGGGAGTTCGAATGAAAAACTGTTTTTT; J gene: TRBJ1-4; D gene: -; V gene: TRBV30; clone size: -
CDR3 protein: CATRASGRRETQYF; CDR3 DNA: TGTGCCACCCGGGCTAGCGGGAGGCGAGAGACCCAGTACTTC; J gene: TRBJ2-5; D gene: TRBD2; V gene: TRBV2; clone size: -
CDR3 protein: CASSIVGAGTGELFF; CDR3 DNA: TGTGCCAGTAGTATTGTGGGCGCCGGCACCGGGGAGCTGTTTTTT; J gene: TRBJ2-2; D gene: -; V gene: TRBV19; clone size: -
CDR3 protein: CAWSVQQDYGYTF; CDR3 DNA: TGTGCCTGGAGTGTACAACAGGACTATGGCTACACCTTC; J gene: TRBJ1-2; D gene: -; V gene: TRBV30; clone size: few
CDR3 protein: CASSDLTDLNTEAFF; CDR3 DNA: TGTGCCAGCAGTGACTTGACCGACTTGAACACTGAAGCTTTCTTT; J gene: TRBJ1-1; D gene: -; V gene: TRBV25-1; clone size: -
CDR3 protein: CASSLDGFEAFF; CDR3 DNA: TGCGCCAGCAGCTTGGACGGGTTTGAAGCTTTCTTT; J gene: TRBJ1-1; D gene: -; V gene: TRBV5-1; clone size: -
CDR3 protein: CASSQGQGYPQPQHF; CDR3 DNA: TGCGCCAGCAGCCAAGGTCAGGGTTATCCTCAGCCCCAGCATTTT; J gene: TRBJ1-5; D gene: -; V gene: TRBV4-1; clone size: -
CDR3 protein: CASSPDRVNTGELFF; CDR3 DNA: TGTGCCAGCAGCCCGGACAGAGTGAACACCGGGGAGCTGTTTTTT; J gene: TRBJ2-2; D gene: -; V gene: TRBV11-2; clone size: -
CDR3 protein: CASSSPGQGLYEQYF; CDR3 DNA: TGTGCCAGCAGCTCCCCTGGACAGGGACTCTACGAGCAGTACTTC; J gene: TRBJ2-7; D gene: TRBD1; V gene: TRBV11-2; clone size: few
CDR3 protein: CASSYDREDSPLHF; CDR3 DNA: TGTGCCAGCAGCTACGACAGGGAAGATTCACCCCTCCACTTT; J gene: TRBJ1-6; D gene: TRBD1; V gene: TRBV5-4; clone size: -
CDR3 protein: CASSLGLERGQETQYF; CDR3 DNA: TGTGCCAGCTCACTTGGACTAGAAAGGGGCCAGGAGACCCAGTACTTC; J gene: TRBJ2-5; D gene: TRBD2; V gene: TRBV18; clone size: -
CDR3 protein: CASSRSSGEAYEQYF; CDR3 DNA: TGTGCCAGCAGCCGATCTAGCGGGGAAGCCTACGAGCAGTACTTC; J gene: TRBJ2-7; D gene: TRBD2; V gene: TRBV28; clone size: -
CDR3 protein: CASSEVPGGRGDTQYF; CDR3 DNA: TGTGCCAGCAGTGAAGTTCCGGGGGGGCGCGGAGATACGCAGTATTTT; J gene: TRBJ2-3; D gene: TRBD2; V gene: TRBV2; clone size: once
CDR3 protein: CSVVMYQETQYF; CDR3 DNA: TGCAGCGTTGTCATGTACCAAGAGACCCAGTACTTC; J gene: TRBJ2-5; D gene: -; V gene: TRBV29-1; clone size: -
CDR3 protein: CASSSQRGADSYEQYF; CDR3 DNA: TGTGCCAGCAGCTCCCAACGGGGGGCGGACTCCTACGAGCAGTACTTC; J gene: TRBJ2-7; D gene: -; V gene: TRBV7-9; clone size: few
CDR3 protein: CSFAQVLGTEAFF; CDR3 DNA: TGCAGCTTTGCCCAGGTGTTGGGCACTGAAGCTTTCTTT; J gene: TRBJ1-1; D gene: -; V gene: TRBV29-1; clone size: -
CDR3 protein: CASSADRGNTEAFF; CDR3 DNA: TGTGCCAGCAGCGCCGACAGGGGGAACACTGAAGCTTTCTTT; J gene: TRBJ1-1; D gene: TRBD1; V gene: TRBV7-2; clone size: -
CDR3 protein: CASSDPSRAYEQYF; CDR3 DNA: TGCGCCAGCAGTGACCCTAGCCGCGCCTACGAGCAGTACTTC; J gene: TRBJ2-7; D gene: -; V gene: TRBV10-1; clone size: -
CDR3 protein: CASSYSRYYGNTEAFF; CDR3 DNA: TGTGCCAGCAGTTACTCGAGGTACTATGGGAACACTGAAGCTTTCTTT; J gene: TRBJ1-1; D gene: -; V gene: TRBV6-5; clone size: -
CDR3 protein: CASSNWTGYGYTF; CDR3 DNA: TGTGCCAGCAGCAATTGGACAGGATATGGCTACACCTTC; J gene: TRBJ1-2; D gene: TRBD1; V gene: TRBV7-2; clone size: -
CDR3 protein: CASTLTSSYEQYF; CDR3 DNA: TGTGCCAGCACCTTAACTAGCTCCTACGAGCAGTACTTC; J gene: TRBJ2-7; D gene: -; V gene: TRBV5-8; clone size: -
CDR3 protein: CASSLVGLASTDTQYF; CDR3 DNA: TGTGCCAGCAGCTTAGTGGGGCTAGCGAGCACAGATACGCAGTATTTT; J gene: TRBJ2-3; D gene: -; V gene: TRBV7-8; clone size: -
CDR3 protein: CASSQGMSNQPQHF; CDR3 DNA: TGTGCCAGTAGTCAGGGGATGAGCAATCAGCCCCAGCATTTT; J gene: TRBJ1-5; D gene: -; V gene: TRBV19; clone size: -
CDR3 protein: CASSRDSYNEQFF; CDR3 DNA: TGTGCCAGCAGTCGAGATTCCTACAATGAGCAGTTCTTC; J gene: TRBJ2-1; D gene: -; V gene: TRBV6-6; clone size: -
CDR3 protein: CASSFDRLKSF; CDR3 DNA: TGTGCCAGCAGCTTCGACAGACTTAAATCGTTC; J gene: TRBJ2-7; D gene: -; V gene: TRBV7-9; clone size: once
CDR3 protein: CSGNRQGADNEQFF; CDR3 DNA: TGCAGCGGAAATAGACAGGGGGCGGACAATGAGCAGTTCTTC; J gene: TRBJ2-1; D gene: TRBD1; V gene: TRBV29-1; clone size: -
CDR3 protein: CASSKGFGQGTYYEQYF; CDR3 DNA: -; J gene: TRBJ2-5; D gene: -; V gene: TRBV21-1; clone size: -
CDR3 protein: CASGLVLAVADPYNEQFF; CDR3 DNA: TGTGCTAGTGGTTTGGTATTAGCGGTAGCGGACCCCTACAATGAGCAGTTCTTC; J gene: TRBJ2-1; D gene: -; V gene: TRBV12-5; clone size: -
CDR3 protein: CASSLALTEAFF; CDR3 DNA: TGTGCCAGCAGCTTAGCATTAACTGAAGCTTTCTTT; J gene: TRBJ1-1; D gene: -; V gene: TRBV7-8; clone size: few
CDR3 protein: CSVVLTNESEQYF; CDR3 DNA: TGCAGCGTTGTACTTACGAACGAGTCCGAGCAGTACTTC; J gene: TRBJ2-7; D gene: -; V gene: TRBV29-1; clone size: few
CDR3 protein: CAISRLGEVEQFF; CDR3 DNA: TGTGCCATCAGTAGGCTGGGAGAAGTTGAGCAGTTCTTC; J gene: TRBJ2-1; D gene: -; V gene: TRBV10-3; clone size: -
CDR3 protein: CASRTRTGENTEAFF; CDR3 DNA: TGTGCCAGCAGAACCCGGACAGGGGAGAACACTGAAGCTTTCTTT; J gene: TRBJ1-1; D gene: TRBD1; V gene: TRBV28; clone size: -
CDR3 protein: CASSTGLAGGADTQYF; CDR3 DNA: TGTGCCAGCAGCACAGGACTAGCGGGAGGCGCGGATACGCAGTATTTT; J gene: TRBJ2-3; D gene: TRBD2; V gene: TRBV28; clone size: -
CDR3 protein: CASSIQNTEAFF; CDR3 DNA: TGTGCCAGCAGCATACAGAACACTGAAGCTTTCTTT; J gene: TRBJ1-1; D gene: -; V gene: TRBV9; clone size: -
CDR3 protein: CASSLVLGSYNEQFF; CDR3 DNA: TGCGCCAGCAGCTTGGTACTAGGCTCCTACAATGAGCAGTTCTTC; J gene: TRBJ2-1; D gene: -; V gene: TRBV5-1; clone size: -
CDR3 protein: CASSPNAGYSGNTIYF; CDR3 DNA: TGCGCCAGCAGCCCTAACGCGGGGTACTCTGGAAACACCATATATTTT; J gene: TRBJ1-3; D gene: -; V gene: TRBV5-1; clone size: -
CDR3 protein: CASSPRQTYSGNTIYF; CDR3 DNA: TGTGCCAGCAGCCCTAGACAGACCTACTCTGGAAACACCATATATTTT; J gene: TRBJ1-3; D gene: -; V gene: TRBV9; clone size: -
CDR3 protein: CASSLGQGTDTQYF; CDR3 DNA: TGTGCCAGCAGTCTCGGACAGGGGACAGATACGCAGTATTTT; J gene: TRBJ2-3; D gene: TRBD1; V gene: TRBV28; clone size: -
CDR3 protein: CASSLQGDSYNEQFF; CDR3 DNA: TGTGCCAGCAGCTTGCAGGGGGACTCCTACAATGAGCAGTTCTTC; J gene: TRBJ2-1; D gene: TRBD1; V gene: TRBV5-4; clone size: few
CDR3 protein: CASAGQYEQYF; CDR3 DNA: TGTGCCAGCGCAGGACAGTACGAGCAGTACTTC; J gene: TRBJ2-7; D gene: -; V gene: TRBV11-2; clone size: few